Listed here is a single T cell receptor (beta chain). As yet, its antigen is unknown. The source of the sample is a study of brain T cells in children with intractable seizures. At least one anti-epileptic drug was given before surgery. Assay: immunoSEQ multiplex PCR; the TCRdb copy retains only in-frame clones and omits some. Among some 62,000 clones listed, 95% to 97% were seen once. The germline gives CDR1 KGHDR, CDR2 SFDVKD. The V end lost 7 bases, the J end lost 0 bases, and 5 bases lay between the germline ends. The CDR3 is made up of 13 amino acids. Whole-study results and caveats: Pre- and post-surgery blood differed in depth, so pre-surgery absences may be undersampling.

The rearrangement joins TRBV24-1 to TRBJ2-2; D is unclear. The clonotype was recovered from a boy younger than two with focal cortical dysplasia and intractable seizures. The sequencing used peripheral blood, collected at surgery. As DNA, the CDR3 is TGTGCCACCAGCCGGGCGAACACCGGGGAGCTGTTTTTT. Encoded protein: CATSRANTGELFF.